These 27 T cell receptor beta chains share one sample of origin, sequenced in a study of OX40 agonist ivuxolimab in advanced cancers. Sequencing was performed with immunoSEQ multiplex PCR; in TCRdb, only in-frame clones are kept and a portion is missing. The sample lists roughly 30,000 clones, about 90% seen once, with less than 5% in the top ten. The input for sequencing was CD4+ or CD8+ T cells sorted from blood, taken in a trial of the OX40 agonist ivuxolimab. These receptors came from an adult with an advanced solid tumor such as melanoma, head and neck, liver or kidney cancer.

The V gene is TRBV5-1, the J gene TRBJ2-1, with TRBD2 identical over 11 bases. In germline, CDR1 is SGHRS, CDR2 YFSETQ. The junction had 5 bases not matched to a gene; V was cut back by 0 bases and J by 9 bases. This CDR3 has 15 amino acids. The CDR3: CASSLVTSGSTEQFF. CDR3 sequence (DNA): TGCGCCAGCAGCTTGGTAACTAGCGGGAGTACTGAGCAGTTCTTC. Together with reference TRBV5-1 and TRBJ2-1, the CDR3 gives the full variable domain: KAGVTQTPRYLIKTRGQQVTLSCSPISGHRSVSWYQQTPGQGLQFLFEYFSETQRNKGNFPGRFSGRQFSNSRSEMNVSTLELGDSALYLCASSLVTSGSTEQFFGPGTRLTVL.

The chain employs TRBV5-6 and TRBJ2-2; D unclear. V lost 2 bases and J 4 bases, leaving 0 bases between the germline ends. This CDR3 has 11 residues. Germline V gene sequence: CDR1 SGHDT, CDR2 YYEEEE. Here the CDR3 DNA reads TGTGCCAGCAGCTTCACCGGGGAGCTGTTTTTT. It codes for CASSFTGELFF.

This chain uses TRBV9 with TRBJ1-1; D not certain. Germline CDR1 and CDR2: SGDLS and YYNGEE. CDR3 length: 14 amino acids. Trimming cost V 0 bases and J 5 bases, with 11 bases left between them. The CDR3 bases are TGTGCCAGCAGCGTAGTTTTAGGTGGGACTGAAGCTTTCTTT. It codes for CASSVVLGGTEAFF.

The genes are TRBV18 and TRBJ1-2; 10 bases fit TRBD1. The trim removed 3 bases at V and 0 bases at J, leaving 10 bases unmatched. This CDR3 comprises 18 residues. Germline V gene lookup returns CDR1 KGHSH and CDR2 LQKENI. The CDR3 here is CASSPQNSGQGPNYGYTF. The CDR3 DNA reads as TGTGCCAGCTCACCTCAAAATTCGGGACAGGGGCCTAACTATGGCTACACCTTC.

This chain uses TRBV13 with TRBJ2-2; 7 nucleotides match TRBD1. Trimming at V came to 6 bases and at J to 8 bases, leaving 15 bases not matched to a gene. Germline V gene data show CDR1 as PRHDT and CDR2 as FYEKMQ (reference sequence). The CDR3 length is 16 residues. CDR3 protein: CASRDPIARGRGELFF. DNA of the CDR3: TGTGCCAGCAGAGATCCCATTGCGAGGGGGCGAGGGGAGCTGTTTTTT.

The chain couples TRBV5-1 to TRBJ2-2; D unclear. V was shortened by 2 bases and J by 5 bases, with 13 bases between the two germline ends. From germline, CDR1 is SGHRS and CDR2 YFSETQ. This CDR3 region has 15 residues. The CDR3 region is CASSFGPVGTGELFF. The DNA of the CDR3 is TGCGCCAGCAGCTTCGGTCCGGTGGGAACCGGGGAGCTGTTTTTT.

The J gene is TRBJ2-5, the V gene TRBV6-5, with D perhaps matching TRBD2 (6 bases). The CDR3 length is 14 residues. Germline loops: CDR1 MNHEY, CDR2 SVGAGI. V was clipped by 7 bases and J by 4 bases, with 16 bases between them. CDR3 DNA: TGTGCCAGCACTTATTACGGGGGTACAGAGACCCAGTACTTC. Amino acids: CASTYYGGTETQYF.

This clone was detected once. The rearrangement joins TRBV4-1 to TRBJ1-1; D uncertain. CDR3 length equals 13 residues. V was trimmed by 1 base and J by 2 bases, leaving 5 bases between them. The germline V gene encodes CDR1 MGHRA and CDR2 YSYEKL. This CDR3 reads CASSQVGNTEAFF. The DNA of the CDR3 is TGCGCCAGCAGCCAAGTTGGCAACACTGAAGCTTTCTTT.

The V and J genes are TRBV7-9 and TRBJ1-4, with 7 bases lining up with TRBD1. The trim removed 3 bases at V and 7 bases at J, leaving 5 bases unmatched. The germline V gene encodes CDR1 SEHNR and CDR2 FQNEAQ (reference sequence). The CDR3 has 14 amino acids. The chain's CDR3 is CASSFEAGGEKLFF. For the CDR3, the DNA is TGTGCCAGCAGCTTTGAGGCAGGGGGTGAAAAACTGTTTTTT.

The V call is TRBV11-3, the J call TRBJ2-2, with 7 bases identical to TRBD1. CDR1 is SGHNT and CDR2 is YENEEA in the germline V gene. CDR3 length: 13 residues. The V gene end was trimmed by 6 bases and the J gene end by 5 bases; junction bases not matched to a gene: 3. The CDR3: CASRDRDTGELFF. Written as DNA, the CDR3 is TGTGCCAGCAGAGACAGGGATACCGGGGAGCTGTTTTTT.

The genes are TRBV14 and TRBJ1-2, with D perhaps matching TRBD1 (5 bases). V was shortened by 4 bases and J by 7 bases, with 13 bases between the two germline ends. The V gene's germline CDR1 is SGHDN and CDR2 FVKESK. The CDR3 sequence is 13 residues long. CDR3: CASSPLRVSGYTF. CDR3 nucleotide sequence: TGTGCCAGCAGCCCGCTCAGGGTTAGTGGCTACACCTTC.

The chain couples TRBV6-4 to TRBJ2-2, with no clear D. Germline V gives CDR1 MRHNA, CDR2 SNTAGT. The V and J ends lost 3 bases and 4 bases respectively, with 6 bases between them. This CDR3 comprises 13 residues. CDR3 sequence reads: CASSEGPTGELFF. Written as DNA, the CDR3 is TGTGCCAGCAGTGAGGGTCCCACCGGGGAGCTGTTTTTT.

The chain recombines TRBV9 with TRBJ2-3, with D perhaps matching TRBD1 (5 bases). The ends were cut back, 0 bases at V and 0 bases at J, with 14 bases in the middle. Germline-derived CDR1 and CDR2 are SGDLS and YYNGEE. The CDR3 spans 17 residues. CDR3 protein: CASSVDWQGPSTDTQYF. The CDR3 nucleotides read TGTGCCAGCAGCGTAGATTGGCAGGGTCCTAGCACAGATACGCAGTATTTT.

The chain carries TRBV27 and TRBJ2-3, with 10 bases aligning to TRBD2. V shed 6 bases and J 4 bases; nucleotides not matched to a gene: 7. Germline CDR1 and CDR2: MNHEY and SMNVEV (reference sequence). This CDR3 has 15 amino acids. Written as DNA, the CDR3 is TGTGCCAGCAGACCCGGGACTAGCGTTCCAGATACGCAGTATTTT. It codes for CASRPGTSVPDTQYF.

The rearrangement uses TRBV4-1 and TRBJ2-7, with D tentatively TRBD2 (6 bases). Trimming removed 1 base from V and 5 bases from J, with 9 bases in between. The V gene's germline CDR1 is MGHRA and CDR2 YSYEKL. This CDR3 contains 13 residues. For the CDR3, the DNA is TGCGCCAGCAGCCAAGGGCCGGGAGACGAGCAGTACTTC. Encoded protein: CASSQGPGDEQYF.

V usage is TRBV27 and J usage is TRBJ2-6; possibly TRBD1 or TRBD2 for D (5 bases each). Germline CDR1 is MNHEY and CDR2 is SMNVEV (reference sequence). Trimming pared 5 bases from V and 11 bases from J, leaving 10 bases between. The CDR3 length is 12 residues. CDR3 region: CASSEGSDVLTF. CDR3 bases: TGTGCCAGCAGTGAGGGGAGCGACGTCCTGACTTTC.

J is TRBJ1-5 and V is TRBV4-1; D gene uncertain. Per germline, CDR1 MGHRA and CDR2 YSYEKL. The CDR3 has 15 amino acids. The germline V and J ends were trimmed by 1 base and 0 bases, with 7 bases remaining between them. The DNA for the CDR3 is TGCGCCAGCAGCCAAGGGGAAGATAGCAATCAGCCCCAGCATTTT. Its translation is CASSQGEDSNQPQHF.

The genes are TRBV9 and TRBJ1-6; tentative D call: TRBD1 (5 bases). V dropped 0 bases and J dropped 10 bases, with 8 bases sitting between them. Germline V gene data show CDR1 as SGDLS and CDR2 as YYNGEE. This CDR3 region has 13 residues. CDR3 sequence reads: CASSVDGGSPLHF. CDR3 nucleotides: TGTGCCAGCAGCGTAGATGGGGGGTCACCCCTCCACTTT.

V and J are TRBV28 and TRBJ2-5, with a weak D call TRBD2 (6 bases). Germline lookup yields CDR1 MDHEN and CDR2 SYDVKM. The CDR3 contains 12 residues. V lost 4 bases and J 4 bases, leaving 7 bases between the germline ends. The DNA of the CDR3 is TGTGCCAGCAGTTCCGGGAGAGAGACCCAGTACTTC. Translation: CASSSGRETQYF.

This chain links TRBV7-2 with TRBJ2-1, with 7 positions matching TRBD2. Looked up from germline, CDR1 is SGHTA and CDR2 is FQGNSA. This CDR3 spans 15 amino acids. With V trimmed by 1 base and J by 5 bases, 5 bases remained unmatched. The CDR3, as DNA: TGTGCCAGCAGCTTAGGGCCCGGGACTAACAATGAGCAGTTCTTC. Its protein product is CASSLGPGTNNEQFF.

This chain links TRBV5-1 with TRBJ1-4, with D possibly matching TRBD1 (5 bases). Trimming cost V 1 base and J 5 bases, with 15 bases left between them. Looked up from germline, CDR1 is SGHRS and CDR2 is YFSETQ. The CDR3 extends over 16 amino acids. The CDR3 DNA sequence: TGCGCCAGCAGCTTGAATCAGGGAGCCCTAAATGAAAAACTGTTTTTT. This codes for CASSLNQGALNEKLFF.

The chain uses TRBV29-1 and TRBJ2-7; 9 nucleotides agree with TRBD2. The CDR3 length is 14 residues. Germline CDR1 and CDR2: SQVTM and ANQGSEA. V gave up 0 bases and J gave up 5 bases; unmatched junction bases: 5. The DNA of the CDR3 is TGCAGCGTTGAAGAGGGTAGCGGGAGTGACGAGCAGTACTTC. Residues: CSVEEGSGSDEQYF.

V is TRBV28 and J is TRBJ2-2; D gene uncertain. V was cut by 2 bases and J by 2 bases, with 15 bases left in between. Germline loops: CDR1 MDHEN, CDR2 SYDVKM. CDR3 size: 17 residues. CDR3 protein: CASSLPYSTPNTGELFF. CDR3 DNA: TGTGCCAGCAGTTTACCATACTCTACCCCAAACACCGGGGAGCTGTTTTTT.

The genes are TRBV9 and TRBJ2-5; no clear D. Trimming pared 0 bases from V and 1 base from J, leaving 10 bases between. The CDR3 is made up of 15 amino acids. Germline CDR1 reads SGDLS; CDR2 reads YYNGEE. CDR3 sequence (DNA): TGTGCCAGCAGCGTAGAAGGTCGAACCCAAGAGACCCAGTACTTC. Translated: CASSVEGRTQETQYF.

The chain is built from TRBV7-6 and TRBJ2-7, with D possibly matching TRBD1 (6 bases). The CDR3 extends over 15 amino acids. CDR1 is SGHVS, CDR2 FNYEAQ, per germline. V lost 1 base and J 0 bases, leaving 10 bases between the germline ends. The CDR3 region is CASSLEGDTSYEQYF. The CDR3 DNA reads TGTGCCAGCAGCTTAGAAGGGGACACCTCCTACGAGCAGTACTTC.

The V and J genes are TRBV5-5 and TRBJ2-3; D may correspond to TRBD1 or TRBD2 (5 bases each). Germline CDR1 is SGHKS and CDR2 is YYEKEE (reference sequence). The CDR3 loop spans 19 amino acids. V dropped 4 bases and J dropped 4 bases, with 28 bases sitting between them. The CDR3 protein is CASSNPLEELGPPADTQYF. The CDR3, as DNA: TGTGCCAGCAGCAACCCCCTCGAGGAACTGGGACCGCCTGCAGATACGCAGTATTTT.

This clone is medium-sized. The chain joins TRBV7-9 to TRBJ2-3; 10 bases line up with TRBD2. V lost 2 bases and J lost 7; bases outside the gene matches: 6. CDR1 SEHNR and CDR2 FQNEAQ come from the germline V gene (reference sequence). The CDR3 contains 15 residues. The CDR3 sequence is CASSLPSGRRNTQYF. The DNA for the CDR3 is TGTGCCAGCAGCTTACCTAGCGGGAGAAGGAATACGCAGTATTTT.